Listed below are T cell receptor beta chains from one sample, sequenced in a study of blood T cell repertoires in COVID-19. Assay used: immunoSEQ multiplex PCR; TCRdb lists only in-frame clones, some missing. The data show roughly 53,000 clones, 65% to 85% seen once. Sequenced material: peripheral blood. The receptors originated from a man between 65 and 80 years old with active or convalescent COVID-19. CDR3s include the opening cysteine and the closing phenylalanine or tryptophan. Each record gives: J gene, D gene, V gene, clone size, CDR3 length, CDR3 DNA, CDR3 protein. The D gene is left open where the match is weak. The listing skips clone size in some rows; elsewhere it reads once, few, many or a size class.

J gene: TRBJ2-5; D gene: TRBD1; V gene: TRBV7-2; clone size: NA; CDR3 length: 16; CDR3 DNA: TGTGCCAGCAGCTTAGCGCGAAGCAGGGGGCAAGAGACCCAGTACTTC; CDR3 protein: CASSLARSRGQETQYF
J gene: TRBJ2-7; D gene: TRBD1; V gene: TRBV11-2; clone size: NA; CDR3 length: 11; CDR3 DNA: TGTGCCAGCAGCGCGGGACAGGGCGAGTACTTC; CDR3 protein: CASSAGQGEYF
J gene: TRBJ2-7; D gene: TRBD2; V gene: TRBV3-1/TRBV3-2; clone size: NA; CDR3 length: 16; CDR3 DNA: TGTGCCAGCAGCCAACTTACCGGGACTAGCGGGAGCGAGCAGTACTTC; CDR3 protein: CASSQLTGTSGSEQYF
J gene: TRBJ2-5; D gene: TRBD2; V gene: TRBV24-1; clone size: NA; CDR3 length: 16; CDR3 DNA: TGTGCCACCAGTGATATGGATAGCGGGAGACCGGAGACCCAGTACTTC; CDR3 protein: CATSDMDSGRPETQYF
J gene: TRBJ1-5; D gene: TRBD1; V gene: TRBV11-3; clone size: NA; CDR3 length: 13; CDR3 DNA: TGTGCCAGCAGCGAGACAGGGAATCAGCCCCAGCATTTT; CDR3 protein: CASSETGNQPQHF
J gene: TRBJ2-6; D gene: NA; V gene: TRBV9; clone size: once; CDR3 length: 18; CDR3 DNA: TGTGCCAGCAGCCTTGGGTTCGGCACTAGCTCTGGGGCCAACGTCCTGACTTTC; CDR3 protein: CASSLGFGTSSGANVLTF
J gene: TRBJ1-1; D gene: NA; V gene: TRBV11-3; clone size: medium-sized; CDR3 length: 16; CDR3 DNA: TGTGCCAGCAGCTTAGATGGAAGAGGAGGGAACACTGAAGCTTTCTTT; CDR3 protein: CASSLDGRGGNTEAFF
J gene: TRBJ1-2; D gene: NA; V gene: TRBV30; clone size: medium-sized; CDR3 length: 11; CDR3 DNA: TGTGCCTGGAGGGTAGTCGATGGCTACACCTTC; CDR3 protein: CAWRVVDGYTF
J gene: TRBJ2-7; D gene: NA; V gene: TRBV6-5; clone size: NA; CDR3 length: 14; CDR3 DNA: TGTGCCAGCAGTCAATCGGGGAGATCCTACGAGCAGTACTTC; CDR3 protein: CASSQSGRSYEQYF
J gene: TRBJ2-5; D gene: TRBD1; V gene: TRBV6-5; clone size: NA; CDR3 length: 14; CDR3 DNA: TGTGCCAGCAGTACATCCTGGACAGGGGAGACCCAGTACTTC; CDR3 protein: CASSTSWTGETQYF
J gene: TRBJ1-4; D gene: TRBD1; V gene: TRBV6-2/TRBV6-3; clone size: NA; CDR3 length: 15; CDR3 DNA: TGTGCCAGCAGTTACTCGGCAGGGGGGAATGAAAAACTGTTTTTT; CDR3 protein: CASSYSAGGNEKLFF